This is a list of T cell receptor beta chains from one sample in a study of shared clonotypes between healthy human individuals. The assay was immunoSEQ multiplex PCR, and TCRdb's table has in-frame clones only and misses some. The data contain about 2.1 million clones, approximately 94% of them singletons. Input material: naive CD8+ T cells from PBMCs. The receptors derive from a man younger than 30 in good health. Some clones in this sample may be carry-over from other donors' samples. The CDR3 runs from the conserved cysteine through the conserved F or W.

V gene	CDR3 protein
TRBV29-1	CSALTLGTSYEQYF
TRBV6-5	CASTGIETEAFF
TRBV9	CASSAPRQGRGGTDTQYF
TRBV7-9	CASSSAGGSSGNTIYF
TRBV27	CASSLADRSPNTEAFF
TRBV7-9	CASSPLFRGLNTEAFF
TRBV4-1	CASSQVWGESYEQYF
TRBV18	CASSASSGGLALEQYF
TRBV7-8	CASSPGGGPLLMNTEAFF
TRBV19	CASSTGGVLGSEAFF
TRBV28	CASSLLKQGIEQYF
TRBV11-2	CASSLMNTEAFF
TRBV5-4	CASSGSGSYNEQFF
TRBV29-1	CSYQILAGGLNEQFF
TRBV5-1	CASSPTARVFQETQYF
TRBV5-1	CASSWYPGQGDEQYF
TRBV27	CASSEAGAPRDTQYF
TRBV6-6	CASSYALPPTYEQYF
TRBV4-3	CASSSDRGPADTQYF
TRBV5-1	CASSSDYVSSYNEQFF
TRBV7-6	CASSSNTEAFF
TRBV28	CASSLNLGSSYEQYF
TRBV28	CASSLLQGNTDTQYF
TRBV18	CASSQEGRRETQYF
TRBV27	CASSLSPGPSPYEQYF
TRBV14	CASSQAVRDTEAFF
TRBV9	CASSVELRPTNTGELFF
TRBV28	CASSVEGGFGYEQYF
TRBV27	CASRSDWDYEQYF
TRBV27	CASSPPGLAVQYF
TRBV6-5	CASSYGWTGSPYEQYF
TRBV5-1	CASSPFKFEQPRGETQYF
TRBV25-1	CASLGQGANTEAFF
TRBV5-1	CASGTGIRYEQYF
TRBV7-8	CASRAHLGPNQPQHF
TRBV27	CASSTGWAGGYTF
TRBV11-1	CASSLTSGTYNEQFF
TRBV28	CASSLWNAGYEQYF
TRBV7-8	CASSFGTSGSTDTQYF
TRBV28	CASSWGASGMSVTDTQYF
TRBV9	CASSVAWETYEQYF
TRBV7-9	CASSPTGGSTDTQYF
TRBV11-2	CASSLFGRLAGEYEQFF
TRBV6-1	CASSEVDGTVNQPQHF
TRBV4-3	CASSQGIGQFNYGYTF
TRBV7-2	CASSLEGSGYYTDTQYF
TRBV28	CASTAYRGAGETQYF
TRBV4-1	CASSQGLPDTQYF
TRBV10-2	CASSEEGANTGELFF
TRBV27	CASSFRGGGNEQYF
TRBV7-2	CASSLGVGRAYNEQFF
TRBV30	CAWIQGYEQYF
TRBV27	CASKNTGFTTNEKLFF
TRBV28	CASSQYEQYF
TRBV25-1	CASSGQGFQETQYF
TRBV28	CASSSGHEQYF
TRBV19	CATQRWDRDEQYF
TRBV11-2	CASIGSRAYEQYF